The next 23 T cell receptor beta chains were all read from a single sample in a study of blood T cell repertoires in COVID-19. Only in-frame clones appear in the TCRdb table, and some are missing; sequencing was by immunoSEQ multiplex PCR. This sample yields 110,000 to 150,000 clones, of which more than 75% are seen a single time; over 5% belongs to the top ten. The sequencing sample was made of PBMCs or T cells enriched from blood (not recorded which). The receptors derive from a woman aged 50 to 60 who had recovered from COVID-19.

The chain couples TRBV2 to TRBJ2-7, with D maybe TRBD2 (5 bases). Germline CDR1 SNHLY, CDR2 FYNNEI. The CDR3 length is 14 residues. The V gene lost 1 base and the J gene lost 0 bases, with 7 bases spanning the gap. The CDR3 DNA is TGTGCCAGCAGTGAAGGGAGGAGCTCCTACGAGCAGTACTTC. Translated, it gives CASSEGRSSYEQYF.

This clone has only a few counts. The chain employs TRBV28 and TRBJ1-5, with D perhaps matching TRBD1 (5 bases). The CDR3 contains 12 residues. The V and J ends lost 5 bases and 9 bases respectively, with 11 bases between them. The germline gives CDR1 MDHEN, CDR2 SYDVKM. CDR3: CASSSRQLPQHF. The DNA for the CDR3 is TGTGCCAGCAGTAGCAGACAGCTGCCCCAGCATTTT.

The chain is built from TRBV4-2 and TRBJ1-4; tentatively, D is TRBD1 (5 bases). CDR1 is LGHNA and CDR2 is YNFKEQ in the germline V gene. V lost 4 bases, J lost 5 bases, and 14 bases lay in between. The CDR3 sequence is 15 residues long. CDR3 DNA sequence: TGTGCCAGCAGCCCACCCGGGGGGAGGAATGAAAAACTGTTTTTT. Protein product: CASSPPGGRNEKLFF.

The V call is TRBV6-2 or TRBV6-3, the J call TRBJ2-1; 11 positions agree with TRBD2. Looked up from germline, CDR1 is MNHEY and CDR2 is SVGEGT. The J segment lost 8 bases and the V segment lost 6 bases, leaving 12 bases of the junction unmatched. The CDR3 length is 16 residues. DNA for the CDR3: TGTGCCAGCAGCACCCTCAATAGCGGGGGGGGCTATGAGCAGTTCTTC. Protein product: CASSTLNSGGGYEQFF.

Many counts were recorded for this clone. This rearrangement joins TRBV5-1 to TRBJ1-1, with TRBD1 identical over 8 bases. The CDR3 is 14 amino acids. Germline trimming cut 4 bases from V and 4 bases from J; bases unmatched to any gene: 6. CDR1 and CDR2 from the germline V gene are SGHRS and YFSETQ. The CDR3, as DNA: TGCGCCAGCAGCGGTGGACAGGGCTTCACTGAAGCTTTCTTT. Translated, it gives CASSGGQGFTEAFF.

The chain links TRBV6-5 to TRBJ1-5, with unresolved D. This CDR3 comprises 12 residues. The V and J ends lost 6 bases and 8 bases respectively, with 11 bases between them. The germline CDR1 and CDR2 sequences are MNHEY and SVGAGI. CDR3 residues: CASSPRREPQHF. CDR3 bases: TGTGCCAGCAGCCCAAGGAGGGAGCCCCAGCATTTT.

As regards this clone: Other DNA sequences in the same sample also yield this CDR3. This chain uses TRBV5-1 with TRBJ1-3; 9 bases are a match to TRBD1. From germline, CDR1 is SGHRS and CDR2 YFSETQ. J lost 4 bases, V lost 0 bases, and 2 bases had no gene match. There are 15 residues in the CDR3. The CDR3, as DNA: TGCGCCAGCAGCTTGGGGACAGGGGACGGAAACACCATATATTTT. Translation gives CASSLGTGDGNTIYF.

This rearrangement joins TRBV19 to TRBJ1-2; a weak D match, TRBD1 (6 bases). V lost 5 bases and J lost 8, with 18 bases in between. The length of the CDR3 is 14 residues. Germline CDR1 LNHDA, CDR2 SQIVND (reference sequence). The CDR3 loop is CASSPHRVRGGYTF. As DNA, the CDR3 is TGTGCCAGTAGTCCTCACAGGGTCCGGGGAGGCTACACCTTC. Supplemented by reference TRBV19 and TRBJ1-2, the full variable domain reads DGGITQSPKYLFRKEGQNVTLSCEQNLNHDAMYWYRQDPGQGLRLIYYSQIVNDFQKGDIAEGYSVSREKKESFPLTVTSAQKNPTAFYLCASSPHRVRGGYTFGSGTRLTVV.

This clone has just one count. The chain recombines TRBV5-5 with TRBJ2-7, with 7 bases lining up with TRBD2. The V and J ends lost 0 bases and 3 bases, in that order; junction bases with no gene match: 6. The CDR3 spans 15 residues. Germline lookup yields CDR1 SGHKS and CDR2 YYEKEE (reference sequence). CDR3 sequence reads: CASSLVGTIGYEQYF. The CDR3 bases are TGTGCCAGCAGCTTGGTGGGGACTATCGGCTACGAGCAGTACTTC.

The chain carries TRBV28 and TRBJ2-1; 9 bases are shared with TRBD2. The CDR3 is 18 amino acids. The germline gives CDR1 MDHEN, CDR2 SYDVKM. J lost 10 bases, V lost 1 base, and 17 bases had no gene match. CDR3 residues: CASSLSPTSGLEKEEQFF. The CDR3 bases are TGTGCCAGCAGTTTATCCCCGACTAGCGGACTAGAAAAGGAGGAGCAGTTCTTC.

This clone was found once. This chain joins TRBV5-1 and TRBJ2-3; 9 nucleotides align to TRBD2. The germline gives CDR1 SGHRS, CDR2 YFSETQ. V was pared by 3 bases and J by 2 bases, with 16 bases of the junction left unmatched. There are 19 residues in the CDR3. The CDR3 spells CASSSFGSGGRATTDTQYF. CDR3 nucleotide sequence: TGCGCCAGCAGCTCCTTTGGAAGCGGGGGGCGGGCTACCACAGATACGCAGTATTTT. The whole variable domain, remainder taken from reference TRBV5-1 and TRBJ2-3, is KAGVTQTPRYLIKTRGQQVTLSCSPISGHRSVSWYQQTPGQGLQFLFEYFSETQRNKGNFPGRFSGRQFSNSRSEMNVSTLELGDSALYLCASSSFGSGGRATTDTQYFGPGTRLTVL.

The J gene is TRBJ2-2, the V gene TRBV19; 7 nucleotides agree with TRBD2. There are 15 residues in the CDR3. V was pared by 3 bases and J by 4 bases, with 5 bases of the junction left unmatched. The V gene's germline CDR1 is LNHDA and CDR2 SQIVND (reference sequence). The CDR3 loop is CASSMGRGVTGELFF. CDR3 DNA sequence: TGTGCCAGTAGTATGGGGAGGGGAGTCACCGGGGAGCTGTTTTTT.

The rearrangement uses TRBV12-5 and TRBJ2-3; D might be TRBD2 (6 bases). This CDR3 contains 14 residues. The germline V gene encodes CDR1 LGHNT and CDR2 FRNRAP. Deletions cut 5 bases from V and 5 bases from J, with 14 bases between. The CDR3 is CASGRASDGDTQYF. The CDR3 nucleotides read TGTGCTAGTGGTCGGGCTAGCGATGGAGATACGCAGTATTTT.

The genes are TRBV27 and TRBJ2-3, with TRBD2 as a possible D gene (5 bases). The CDR3 has 18 amino acids. CDR1 is MNHEY, CDR2 SMNVEV, per germline (reference sequence). The V and J ends lost 0 bases and 6 bases respectively, with 22 bases between them. The CDR3 nucleotides are TGTGCCAGCAGTTTATCTCTCATGCCGTCGCATAGGGAGGATACGCAGTATTTT. It specifies CASSLSLMPSHREDTQYF.

The rearrangement uses TRBV27 and TRBJ2-3; D is undetermined. The germline V and J ends were trimmed by 8 bases and 0 bases, with 12 bases remaining between them. CDR3 size: 14 residues. Germline V lookup: CDR1 MNHEY, CDR2 SMNVEV (reference sequence). This CDR3 is CASCEYSSTDTQYF. The CDR3 nucleotides read TGTGCCAGCTGCGAGTACAGTAGCACAGATACGCAGTATTTT.

The chain is built from TRBV5-1 and TRBJ1-6; D is possibly TRBD1 (6 bases). CDR1 and CDR2 from the germline V gene are SGHRS and YFSETQ. The CDR3 has 14 amino acids. Deletions cut 5 bases from V and 8 bases from J, with 14 bases between. The CDR3 here is CASSLSNRDSPLHF. CDR3 coding DNA: TGCGCCAGCAGTTTGAGCAACAGGGATTCACCCCTCCACTTT. The full variable domain, rest sourced from reference TRBV5-1 and TRBJ1-6, is KAGVTQTPRYLIKTRGQQVTLSCSPISGHRSVSWYQQTPGQGLQFLFEYFSETQRNKGNFPGRFSGRQFSNSRSEMNVSTLELGDSALYLCASSLSNRDSPLHFGNGTRLTVT.

Many counts were recorded for this clone. The identical CDR3 is also encoded by other nucleotide sequences in the sample. The chain has TRBV7-9 and TRBJ2-3; possibly TRBD1 for D (6 bases). Trimming pared 1 base from V and 6 bases from J, leaving 11 bases between. Germline V CDR1 and CDR2: SEHNR, FQNEAQ (reference sequence). The CDR3 runs 14 residues. CDR3 bases: TGTGCCAGCAGCTTAGGGCAGGGGATGGATACGCAGTATTTT. Protein: CASSLGQGMDTQYF.

The V gene is TRBV28, the J gene TRBJ2-3; 14 bases fit TRBD2. Trimming removed 6 bases from V and 5 bases from J; junction bases left unmatched: 7. The CDR3 length is 16 residues. The germline gives CDR1 MDHEN, CDR2 SYDVKM. The CDR3 DNA reads as TGTGCCAGCAGCGGGACTAGCGGGGGCCAAGGAGATACGCAGTATTTT. Translated: CASSGTSGGQGDTQYF.

This chain links TRBV3-1 (or the pseudogene TRBV3-2) with TRBJ1-5, with D uncertain. With 6 bases removed from V and 6 bases from J, the gap between germline ends came to 12 bases. The CDR3 contains 13 residues. Germline lookup yields CDR1 LGHDT and CDR2 YNNKEL (reference sequence). CDR3 loop: CASSQDLLQPQHF. In nucleotides, the CDR3 is TGTGCCAGCAGTCAGGACTTACTTCAGCCCCAGCATTTT.

The sample holds a few counts of this clone. CDR3 coding DNA: TGTGCCAGCAGTACCGACCTGAGAGGGACCCAGTACTTC. Residues: CASSTDLRGTQYF. The chain is built from TRBV12-3 or TRBV12-4 and TRBJ2-5; D gene unclear. V dropped 5 bases and J dropped 7 bases, with 14 bases sitting between them. CDR3 size: 13 residues.

The chain joins TRBV30 to TRBJ2-7; TRBD2 matches at 7 bases. V was pared by 0 bases and J by 3 bases, with 5 bases of the junction left unmatched. Germline V lookup: CDR1 GTSNPN, CDR2 SVGIG (reference sequence). The CDR3 length is 14 residues. The CDR3 here is CAWSVTGGNYEQYF. The CDR3 DNA is TGTGCCTGGAGTGTAACGGGGGGAAACTACGAGCAGTACTTC. The variable domain in full, with the rest retrieved from reference TRBV30 and TRBJ2-7, is SQTIHQWPATLVQPVGSPLSLECTVEGTSNPNLYWYRQAAGRGLQLLFYSVGIGQISSEVPQNLSASRPQDRQFILSSKKLLLSDSGFYLCAWSVTGGNYEQYFGPGTRLTVT.

This sequence joins TRBV7-6 and TRBJ1-4; D not resolved. This CDR3 contains 13 residues. Germline values: CDR1 SGHVS, CDR2 FNYEAQ. V lost 7 bases to trimming and J lost 1 base, with 7 bases between them. The CDR3 DNA reads TGTGCCAGCACCATTCAAACTAATGAAAAACTGTTTTTT. Encoded protein: CASTIQTNEKLFF.

The count of this clone is one. This rearrangement joins TRBV11-2 to TRBJ2-3; 7 bases line up with TRBD2. The length of the CDR3 is 15 residues. The germline V gene has CDR1 SGHAT and CDR2 FQNNGV. Trimming removed 5 bases from V and 1 base from J; junction bases left unmatched: 6. As DNA, the CDR3 is TGTGCCAGCAGCCCGATGGGGGGGGGCACAGATACGCAGTATTTT. It encodes CASSPMGGGTDTQYF.